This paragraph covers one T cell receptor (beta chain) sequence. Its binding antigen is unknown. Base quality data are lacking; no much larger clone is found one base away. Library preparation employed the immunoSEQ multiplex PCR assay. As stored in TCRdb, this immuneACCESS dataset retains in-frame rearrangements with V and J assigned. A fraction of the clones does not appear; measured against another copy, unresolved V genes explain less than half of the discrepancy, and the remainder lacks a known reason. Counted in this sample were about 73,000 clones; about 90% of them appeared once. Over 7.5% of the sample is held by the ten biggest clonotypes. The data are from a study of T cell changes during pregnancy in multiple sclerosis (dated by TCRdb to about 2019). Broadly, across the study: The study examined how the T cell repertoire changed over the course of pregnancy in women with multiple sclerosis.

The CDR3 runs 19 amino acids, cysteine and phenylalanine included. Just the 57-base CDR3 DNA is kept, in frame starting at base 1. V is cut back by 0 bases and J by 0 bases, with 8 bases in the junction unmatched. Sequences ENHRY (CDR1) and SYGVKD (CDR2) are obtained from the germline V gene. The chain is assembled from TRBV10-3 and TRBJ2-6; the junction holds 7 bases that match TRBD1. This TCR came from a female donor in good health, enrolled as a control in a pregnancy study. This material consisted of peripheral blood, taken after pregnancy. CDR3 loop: CAISESTGQRSSGANVLTF. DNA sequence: TGTGCCATCAGTGAGTCCACGGGACAGAGGAGCTCTGGGGCCAACGTCCTGACTTTC.